The 16 T cell receptor beta chains below all came from one sample that was sequenced in a study of cytomegalovirus exposure and HLA in healthy donors. PCR used 60 Vbeta primers and 13 Jbeta primers. The assay was immunoSEQ multiplex PCR, and TCRdb's table has in-frame clones only and misses some. Here the sample spans about 140,000 clones, about 80% being singletons. The specimen was PBMCs. The receptors stem from a woman aged 40 to 50 in good health and CMV-seronegative.

The chain joins TRBV28 to TRBJ2-7; 8 bases are a match to TRBD2. CDR3 length: 15 amino acids. The V gene end was trimmed by 7 bases and the J gene end by 5 bases; junction bases not matched to a gene: 13. In germline, CDR1 is MDHEN, CDR2 SYDVKM. The CDR3 reads CASKPVGLVLDEQYF. The CDR3 region has the DNA TGTGCCAGCAAACCCGTGGGACTAGTCTTGGACGAGCAGTACTTC.

This clone was found a few times. The chain is built from TRBV2 and TRBJ2-7; D is unclear. Per germline, CDR1 SNHLY and CDR2 FYNNEI. Trimming cost V 2 bases and J 3 bases, with 5 bases left between them. The CDR3 loop spans 12 amino acids. CDR3 nucleotides: TGTGCCAGCAGTGAACTCGTCTACGAGCAGTACTTC. Its translation: CASSELVYEQYF.

The chain has TRBV18 and TRBJ1-1; D not resolved. CDR1 and CDR2 (germline): KGHSH, LQKENI. This CDR3 has 15 residues. The ends were cut back, 4 bases at V and 1 base at J, with 13 bases in the middle. In DNA form, the CDR3 reads TGTGCCAGCTCACTCGGTATAACCCCGAACACTGAAGCTTTCTTT. It is translated as CASSLGITPNTEAFF.

This clone showed up just once. J is TRBJ2-3 and V is TRBV9; TRBD2 matches 7 bases. The CDR3 is made up of 15 amino acids. The V and J ends lost 1 base and 0 bases, in that order; junction bases with no gene match: 2. Germline CDR1 SGDLS, CDR2 YYNGEE. This chain's CDR3 is CASSVTSASTDTQYF. As DNA, the CDR3 is TGTGCCAGCAGCGTAACTAGCGCCAGCACAGATACGCAGTATTTT.

The chain employs TRBV5-4 and TRBJ2-1, with a tentative D call TRBD1 (6 bases). The CDR3 is 13 amino acids. The germline gives CDR1 SGHNT, CDR2 YYREEE (reference sequence). Between the trimmed V and J ends, which lost 4 bases and 9 bases, there was a span of 14 bases. CDR3 loop: CASSHGQPSEQFF. The CDR3 coding sequence is TGTGCCAGCAGCCACGGACAGCCGAGTGAGCAGTTCTTC.

The chain has TRBV7-2 and TRBJ2-7, with D tentatively TRBD1 (5 bases). With 3 bases removed from V and 0 bases from J, the gap between germline ends came to 18 bases. The CDR3 is 17 residues long. Germline values: CDR1 SGHTA, CDR2 FQGNSA. The CDR3 sequence: CASSFSSLRASSYEQYF. CDR3 in DNA: TGTGCCAGCAGCTTTAGTAGTCTCAGGGCCTCCTCCTACGAGCAGTACTTC.

J is TRBJ2-7 and V is TRBV2; the D gene is possibly TRBD1 (5 bases). Germline lookup yields CDR1 SNHLY and CDR2 FYNNEI. Trimming stripped 6 bases from V and 4 bases from J, with 10 bases between. This CDR3 is built from 12 residues. The DNA of the CDR3 is TGTGCCAGCAGAGCCGACAGTTACGAGCAGTACTTC. Its translation is CASRADSYEQYF.

V usage is TRBV30 and J usage is TRBJ2-1; possible D gene TRBD2, 7 bases. Germline CDR1 and CDR2: GTSNPN and SVGIG (reference sequence). The CDR3 length is 16 residues. Trimming removed 3 bases at V and 8 bases at J, with 23 bases between. Here the CDR3 DNA reads TGTGCCTGGAGGATAGGGATGCGGGGGCCCTCGGATGAGCAGTTCTTC. It is translated as CAWRIGMRGPSDEQFF.

This sequence joins TRBV20-1 and TRBJ1-2; D is unresolved. Germline assignment: CDR1 DFQATT and CDR2 SNEGSKA (reference sequence). The V and J ends lost 3 bases and 8 bases respectively, with 10 bases between them. The CDR3 has 11 residues. The CDR3, as DNA: TGCAGTGCTAGTGAGGGAATCGGCTACACCTTC. Translation: CSASEGIGYTF.

The chain has TRBV27 and TRBJ2-6; D is unresolved. Germline V gene sequence: CDR1 MNHEY, CDR2 SMNVEV (reference sequence). With 4 bases removed from V and 3 bases from J, the gap between germline ends came to 16 bases. This CDR3 comprises 17 residues. In nucleotides, the CDR3 is TGTGCCAGCAGTTCACCCGGGTTAGCCGGTGGGGCCAACGTCCTGACTTTC. Translating gives CASSSPGLAGGANVLTF.

The V call is TRBV7-8, the J call TRBJ2-7; 10 bases line up with TRBD2. Germline values: CDR1 SGHVS, CDR2 FQNEAQ. The CDR3 has 15 residues. Losses at the gene ends were 1 base for V and 5 bases for J; bases not matched to a gene: 5. The CDR3 reads CASSLVSSGSNEQYF. The CDR3 coding sequence is TGTGCCAGCAGCTTAGTGTCTAGCGGGAGTAACGAGCAGTACTTC.

The CDR3 DNA follows: TGTGCCATCAGAGCAGACAGGGATGTACCCCTATCCTACGAGCAGTACTTC. Encoded protein: CAIRADRDVPLSYEQYF. The V and J genes are TRBV10-3 and TRBJ2-7; 7 bases match TRBD1. The germline CDR1 and CDR2 sequences are ENHRY and SYGVKD. The trim removed 6 bases at V and 1 base at J, leaving 15 bases unmatched. This CDR3 is 17 amino acids long.

The chain joins TRBV9 to TRBJ1-3, with D uncertain. This CDR3 comprises 15 residues. V was shortened by 0 bases and J by 0 bases, with 7 bases between the two germline ends. Germline CDR1 and CDR2: SGDLS and YYNGEE. In nucleotides, the CDR3 is TGTGCCAGCAGCGTAGATGGGAGCTCTGGAAACACCATATATTTT. Its translation: CASSVDGSSGNTIYF.

This chain's CDR3 is CASYTGLGEQFF. The CDR3 coding sequence is TGTGCCAGTTACACTGGACTTGGGGAGCAGTTCTTC. The chain couples TRBV28 to TRBJ2-1, with a possible D match to TRBD2 (5 bases). V was trimmed by 9 bases and J by 10 bases, leaving 16 bases between them. The CDR3 consists of 12 residues. Germline V lookup: CDR1 MDHEN, CDR2 SYDVKM.

For this clone: The junction differs from germline at one of its ends, possibly a read error. This chain connects TRBV7-3 to TRBJ2-7, with D perhaps matching TRBD1 (6 bases). Germline V gene lookup returns CDR1 SGHTA and CDR2 FQGTGA. This CDR3 comprises 14 residues. The CDR3 DNA reads TGTGCCAGCAGCTTGTCAGGGGAGACCTACGGGCAGTACTTC. It specifies CASSLSGETYGQYF.

The chain links TRBV11-1 to TRBJ2-5; D not resolved. The V and J ends lost 6 bases and 2 bases respectively, with 13 bases between them. Per the germline V gene, CDR1 is SGHAT and CDR2 is FQDESV (reference sequence). CDR3 length equals 14 residues. The CDR3 nucleotides are TGTGCCAGCAGTCGAGTGGGCCAACAAGAGACCCAGTACTTC. Protein product: CASSRVGQQETQYF.